A selection of T cell receptor beta chains follows, all from one sample in a study of yellow fever vaccine responses in identical twins. TCRdb itself ran the RT-PCR reads through MiXCR, one entry per CDR3 protein. The profile covers roughly 2,000 distinct CDR3 sequences, with 77% appearing a single time and around 12% taken by the ten largest. Sequencing was performed on T cells from blood (PBMCs), unsorted or a sorted subset (not recorded which), taken before or after yellow fever vaccination (not recorded which). These receptors all stem from a woman younger than 35 who received the yellow fever vaccine. Each CDR3 is given with its conserved first and last residue. Fields, in order: J gene, clone size, D gene, V gene, CDR3 protein, CDR3 DNA. A D gene is named only where the DNA matches it firmly. Size tells how often a clone was seen (once, few, many) or the class of an expanded clone, and some rows leave it out.

j_call: TRBJ1-6; clone_size: few; d_call: TRBD1; v_call: TRBV10-3; cdr3_aa: CAISEKGADSPLHF; cdr3_nt: TGTGCCATCAGTGAAAAGGGGGCTGATTCACCCCTCCACTTT
j_call: TRBJ2-1; clone_size: NA; d_call: TRBD1; v_call: TRBV4-3; cdr3_aa: CASSQLRGLIDEQFF; cdr3_nt: TGCGCCAGCAGCCAACTGAGGGGGCTCATCGATGAGCAGTTCTTC
j_call: TRBJ2-1; clone_size: few; d_call: TRBD1; v_call: TRBV12-3/TRBV12-4; cdr3_aa: CASSRTGLDYYNEQFF; cdr3_nt: TGTGCCAGCAGTCGGACAGGGTTGGACTACTACAATGAGCAGTTCTTC
j_call: TRBJ2-1; clone_size: NA; d_call: TRBD2; v_call: TRBV15; cdr3_aa: CATSREIGLAANNEQFF; cdr3_nt: TGTGCCACCAGCAGAGAAATCGGACTAGCGGCCAACAATGAGCAGTTCTTC
j_call: TRBJ1-5; clone_size: few; d_call: NA; v_call: TRBV4-2; cdr3_aa: CASSQDGDAGTTQPQHF; cdr3_nt: TGTGCCAGCAGCCAAGACGGGGATGCGGGAACTACTCAGCCCCAGCATTTT
j_call: TRBJ2-1; clone_size: NA; d_call: TRBD1; v_call: TRBV12-3/TRBV12-4; cdr3_aa: CASSLVQGVNEQFF; cdr3_nt: TGTGCCAGCAGTTTGGTACAGGGGGTTAATGAGCAGTTCTTC
j_call: TRBJ2-7; clone_size: NA; d_call: TRBD2; v_call: TRBV20-1; cdr3_aa: CSARDSGLADYYEQYF; cdr3_nt: TGCAGTGCTAGAGATTCGGGACTAGCGGACTATTACGAGCAGTACTTC
j_call: TRBJ2-7; clone_size: NA; d_call: TRBD2; v_call: TRBV11-1; cdr3_aa: CASSPEGAGGYSYEQYF; cdr3_nt: TGTGCCAGCAGCCCTGAAGGGGCGGGAGGATACTCCTACGAGCAGTACTTC
j_call: TRBJ2-1; clone_size: NA; d_call: NA; v_call: TRBV29-1; cdr3_aa: CSVETGGEQFF; cdr3_nt: TGCAGCGTTGAAACCGGCGGAGAGCAGTTCTTC
j_call: TRBJ2-3; clone_size: NA; d_call: NA; v_call: TRBV10-1; cdr3_aa: CASSGGPVDTQYF; cdr3_nt: TGCGCCAGCAGTGGCGGGCCCGTAGATACGCAGTATTTT
j_call: TRBJ2-2; clone_size: few; d_call: NA; v_call: TRBV4-1; cdr3_aa: CASSQQGSTGELFF; cdr3_nt: TGCGCCAGCAGCCAACAAGGGAGCACCGGGGAGCTGTTTTTT
j_call: TRBJ2-7; clone_size: NA; d_call: NA; v_call: TRBV2; cdr3_aa: CAIADGSSYEQYF; cdr3_nt: TGTGCCATCGCGGACGGGAGCTCCTACGAGCAGTACTTC
j_call: TRBJ2-7; clone_size: NA; d_call: NA; v_call: TRBV10-3; cdr3_aa: CAISEEDNSYEQYF; cdr3_nt: TGTGCCATCAGTGAAGAGGACAACTCCTACGAGCAGTACTTC
j_call: TRBJ2-3; clone_size: NA; d_call: NA; v_call: TRBV4-1; cdr3_aa: CASSQGRTDTQYF; cdr3_nt: TGCGCCAGCAGCCAAGGCCGCACAGATACGCAGTATTTT
j_call: TRBJ2-5; clone_size: NA; d_call: NA; v_call: TRBV11-2; cdr3_aa: CASSLRGSSGIETQYF; cdr3_nt: TGTGCCAGCAGCCTTAGAGGATCCTCCGGTATTGAGACCCAGTACTTC
j_call: TRBJ2-1; clone_size: NA; d_call: NA; v_call: TRBV6-4; cdr3_aa: CASSDSESYNEQFF; cdr3_nt: TGTGCCAGCAGTGACAGCGAGAGTTACAATGAGCAGTTCTTC
j_call: TRBJ2-7; clone_size: NA; d_call: TRBD1; v_call: TRBV7-9; cdr3_aa: CASSNRDRIYEQYF; cdr3_nt: TGTGCCAGCAGCAATCGGGACAGGATCTACGAGCAGTACTTC
j_call: TRBJ2-7; clone_size: NA; d_call: NA; v_call: TRBV4-1; cdr3_aa: CASSQVPTAAEQYF; cdr3_nt: TGCGCCAGCAGCCAAGTCCCTACGGCAGCGGAGCAGTACTTC
j_call: TRBJ2-2; clone_size: NA; d_call: NA; v_call: TRBV6-4; cdr3_aa: CASSDGSPAGTGELFF; cdr3_nt: TGTGCCAGCAGTGACGGTAGCCCTGCGGGCACCGGGGAGCTGTTTTTT
j_call: TRBJ2-1; clone_size: NA; d_call: TRBD1; v_call: TRBV13; cdr3_aa: CASSQPGQGNEQFF; cdr3_nt: TGTGCCAGCAGCCAACCGGGACAGGGCAATGAGCAGTTCTTC
j_call: TRBJ1-2; clone_size: few; d_call: NA; v_call: TRBV12-3/TRBV12-4; cdr3_aa: CASSRLGGGRGYTF; cdr3_nt: TGTGCCAGCAGCCGACTGGGGGGCGGTCGGGGCTACACCTTC
j_call: TRBJ2-1; clone_size: NA; d_call: NA; v_call: TRBV15; cdr3_aa: CATSGGAPANNEQFF; cdr3_nt: TGTGCCACCAGCGGGGGGGCCCCCGCTAACAATGAGCAGTTCTTC
j_call: TRBJ2-1; clone_size: NA; d_call: TRBD2; v_call: TRBV7-6; cdr3_aa: CASSVLASSYNEQFF; cdr3_nt: TGTGCCAGCAGCGTACTAGCGAGTTCCTACAATGAGCAGTTCTTC
j_call: TRBJ1-5; clone_size: NA; d_call: NA; v_call: TRBV20-1; cdr3_aa: CSAIGPQPQHF; cdr3_nt: TGCAGTGCTATTGGCCCTCAGCCCCAGCATTTT
j_call: TRBJ1-5; clone_size: NA; d_call: NA; v_call: TRBV2; cdr3_aa: CASKGRDYSNQPQHF; cdr3_nt: TGTGCCAGCAAGGGCAGGGATTATAGCAATCAGCCCCAGCATTTT
j_call: TRBJ2-1; clone_size: NA; d_call: NA; v_call: TRBV4-2; cdr3_aa: CASSQGTGEVNEQFF; cdr3_nt: TGTGCCAGCAGCCAAGGAACGGGAGAGGTCAATGAGCAGTTCTTC
j_call: TRBJ2-1; clone_size: NA; d_call: NA; v_call: TRBV11-3; cdr3_aa: CASSYSSAEQFF; cdr3_nt: TGTGCCAGCAGCTACTCTTCAGCCGAGCAGTTCTTC
j_call: TRBJ1-2; clone_size: NA; d_call: NA; v_call: TRBV11-1; cdr3_aa: CASLGNGYTF; cdr3_nt: TGTGCCAGCCTAGGTAACGGCTACACCTTC